The source of this T cell receptor beta chain is a study of blood T cell repertoires in COVID-19. Study information: PBMCs, B-cell-depleted T cells, or T cells provided the cDNA or gDNA that made up the material.

The V end was cut by 0 bases, the J end by 5 bases, with 17 bases between. From germline, CDR1 is MNHEY and CDR2 SVGAGI. The CDR3 spans 16 residues. Original handling: For nucleated cells, counts were estimated from reference gene primer amplification. The data were produced by immunoSEQ multiplex PCR, yet TCRdb's version contains in-frame clones alone and is incomplete. D and trimming come from the DNA, and the V and J calls and clone size come from that table. The data contain tens of thousands of clones, over 75% of them seen just once; the ten biggest clones take up over 15%. The rearrangement links TRBV6-5 to TRBJ2-7; weak D call: TRBD1 (6 bases). The sample taken for sequencing was peripheral blood. The clonotype comes from an older woman with COVID-19, enrolled during active disease. Here the CDR3 reads CASSYSPRQGKNEQYF. Written as DNA, the CDR3 is TGTGCCAGCAGTTACTCCCCCCGGCAGGGGAAGAACGAGCAGTACTTC.